Shown below are 21 T cell receptor beta chains from a single sample sequenced in a study of shared clonotypes between healthy human individuals. Naive CD8 cells lacked CD45RO, underwent positive selection for CCR7 and left out terminally differentiated effector memory CD45RA+ cells. TCRdb keeps only in-frame clones here, not all; method: immunoSEQ multiplex PCR. This table holds over 2,000,000 clones, 93% found once. The source material was naive CD8+ T cells from PBMCs. Receptors were obtained from a man younger than 35 in good health. Some clones in this sample may be carry-over from other donors' samples.

Only a few counts were recorded for this clone. The chain carries TRBV4-1 and TRBJ1-1; 7 nucleotides match TRBD1. With 2 bases clipped from V and 4 bases from J, the junction kept 7 bases outside the gene matches. This CDR3 is built from 15 residues. The germline V gene encodes CDR1 MGHRA and CDR2 YSYEKL. The chain's CDR3 is CASSQFVGGVTEAFF. The CDR3 nucleotides are TGCGCCAGCAGCCAATTTGTAGGGGGCGTCACTGAAGCTTTCTTT.

The rearrangement links TRBV12-5 to TRBJ1-1; TRBD1 might be the D (6 bases). This CDR3 spans 18 amino acids. V lost 3 bases and J 6 bases, leaving 26 bases between the germline ends. Per the germline V gene, CDR1 is LGHNT and CDR2 is FRNRAP. DNA for the CDR3: TGTGCTAGTGGTTTCGGACCCCGGGACATCATCTTTGACGCTGAAGCTTTCTTT. It encodes CASGFGPRDIIFDAEAFF. Variable domain in full (rest from reference TRBV12-5 and TRBJ1-1): DARVTQTPRHKVTEMGQEVTMRCQPILGHNTVFWYRQTMMQGLELLAYFRNRAPLDDSGMPKDRFSAEMPDATLATLKIQPSEPRDSAVYFCASGFGPRDIIFDAEAFFGQGTRLTVV.

The chain is built from TRBV7-2 and TRBJ2-5; D not certain. The CDR3 covers 12 residues. CDR1 and CDR2 (germline): SGHTA, FQGNSA. With 5 bases removed from V and 4 bases from J, the gap between germline ends came to 8 bases. The CDR3 DNA is TGTGCCAGCAGCCCAAGGATAGAGACCCAGTACTTC. Its protein is CASSPRIETQYF.

This rearrangement joins TRBV14 to TRBJ2-3; a possible D gene is TRBD2 (5 bases). The ends were cut back, 3 bases at V and 6 bases at J, with 13 bases in the middle. Germline V gene data show CDR1 as SGHDN and CDR2 as FVKESK. The CDR3 length is 14 residues. CDR3 DNA: TGTGCCAGCAGCCATGGACTTTATGGGGATACGCAGTATTTT. Its translation: CASSHGLYGDTQYF.

This chain joins TRBV28 and TRBJ2-1; no clear D gene. Germline V gene sequence: CDR1 MDHEN, CDR2 SYDVKM. The V gene lost 5 bases and the J gene lost 8 bases, with 13 bases spanning the gap. This CDR3 spans 13 amino acids. The CDR3 nucleotides are TGTGCCAGCAGTCTGGACCCTGCGGATGAGCAGTTCTTC. It encodes CASSLDPADEQFF.

The chain combines TRBV28 with TRBJ2-1; D is perhaps TRBD1 (5 bases). The V end was cut by 3 bases, the J end by 7 bases, with 13 bases between. This CDR3 contains 14 residues. The germline V gene has CDR1 MDHEN and CDR2 SYDVKM. Written as DNA, the CDR3 is TGTGCCAGCAGTTTTTCGAGACAGATGAATGAGCAGTTCTTC. Its translation is CASSFSRQMNEQFF. The variable domain in full, completed from reference TRBV28 and TRBJ2-1, reads DVKVTQSSRYLVKRTGEKVFLECVQDMDHENMFWYRQDPGLGLRLIYFSYDVKMKEKGDIPEGYSVSREKKERFSLILESASTNQTSMYLCASSFSRQMNEQFFGPGTRLTVL.

The chain combines TRBV6-5 with TRBJ2-5; possibly TRBD1 for D (6 bases). From germline, CDR1 is MNHEY and CDR2 SVGAGI. Deletions cut 0 bases from V and 7 bases from J, with 15 bases between. The CDR3 runs to 15 residues. The CDR3 is CASSYSRVQGGTQYF. CDR3 coding DNA: TGTGCCAGCAGTTACTCGAGGGTCCAAGGGGGGACCCAGTACTTC.

V is TRBV27 and J is TRBJ2-3, with D hard to call. The V and J ends lost 4 bases and 3 bases respectively, with 8 bases between them. The V gene's germline CDR1 is MNHEY and CDR2 SMNVEV (reference sequence). This CDR3 spans 13 amino acids. The CDR3, as DNA: TGTGCCAGCAGTTCACTATTGACAGATACGCAGTATTTT. Its translation is CASSSLLTDTQYF.

This chain uses TRBV9 with TRBJ2-3; TRBD2 is a possible D gene (6 bases). CDR3 length: 14 residues. Germline V CDR1 and CDR2: SGDLS, YYNGEE. The germline V and J ends were trimmed by 6 bases and 2 bases, with 13 bases remaining between them. The CDR3 reads CASNPGGVTDTQYF. The CDR3 DNA sequence: TGTGCCAGCAATCCCGGCGGGGTCACAGATACGCAGTATTTT.

The rearrangement links TRBV14 to TRBJ2-7; D remains ambiguous. V lost 2 bases to trimming and J lost 2 bases, with 16 bases between them. CDR1 SGHDN and CDR2 FVKESK come from the germline V gene. The CDR3 extends over 16 amino acids. CDR3 residues: CASSQFRIGLAYEQYF. The CDR3 DNA reads TGTGCCAGCAGCCAATTCCGCATCGGGCTAGCCTACGAGCAGTACTTC.

This clone was observed a single time. The chain couples TRBV10-3 to TRBJ2-1, with 12 bases fitting TRBD2. Germline values: CDR1 ENHRY, CDR2 SYGVKD. V lost 2 bases to trimming and J lost 7 bases; unmatched junction nucleotides: 6. This CDR3 is 16 amino acids long. The CDR3 region is CAISEDLAGGRNEQFF. In DNA form, the CDR3 reads TGTGCCATCAGTGAGGACCTAGCGGGAGGGAGAAATGAGCAGTTCTTC.

The rearrangement joins TRBV4-1 to TRBJ2-5; 10 nucleotides align to TRBD1. The J call may be in error: the DNA end matches TRBJ2-7 better. The CDR3 has 14 residues. CDR1 and CDR2 from the germline V gene are MGHRA and YSYEKL. CDR3 sequence (DNA): TGCGCCAGCAGCCAAAGGGACAGGGGAAGCGAGCAGTACTTC. Translation gives CASSQRDRGSEQYF.

Details on this clone: Just one base apart from a much larger clone, this may be a read error. Other DNA sequences in the same sample also yield this CDR3. This chain links TRBV11-2 with TRBJ1-1; D not resolved. Trimming removed 1 base at V and 0 bases at J, with 3 bases between. The germline V gene encodes CDR1 SGHAT and CDR2 FQNNGV. This CDR3 has 13 amino acids. The CDR3 sequence is CASSLGVNTEAFF. The CDR3 DNA reads as TGTGCCAGCAGCTTAGGGGTGAACACTGAAGCTTTCTTT.

This clone occurred once. The chain's CDR3 is CASIKNTEAFF. CDR3 coding DNA: TGTGCCAGCATCAAGAACACTGAAGCTTTCTTT. This chain joins TRBV5-4 and TRBJ1-1; no firm D call. CDR1 SGHNT and CDR2 YYREEE come from the germline V gene (reference sequence). This CDR3 has 11 residues. The V and J ends lost 6 bases and 1 base respectively, with 4 bases between them.

The CDR3 DNA reads TGTGCCAGCAGTTACTCTTCGGCGCTTGACTATGGCTACACCTTC. This translates into CASSYSSALDYGYTF. The rearrangement joins TRBV6-5 to TRBJ1-2; D is unresolved. The germline V gene encodes CDR1 MNHEY and CDR2 SVGAGI. The CDR3 covers 15 residues. V gave up 0 bases and J gave up 3 bases, with 11 bases separating them.

This clone occurred once. The rearrangement links TRBV14 to TRBJ2-1; 15 bases agree with TRBD2. Germline V lookup: CDR1 SGHDN, CDR2 FVKESK. V trimming: 2 bases; J trimming: 6 bases; junction bases outside the gene matches: 8. The length of the CDR3 is 18 residues. CDR3 nucleotide sequence: TGTGCCAGCAGCCAACCCGGACTAGCGGGAGGGCCAGGCAATGAGCAGTTCTTC. It encodes CASSQPGLAGGPGNEQFF.

This rearrangement joins TRBV7-2 to TRBJ1-1, with TRBD1 matching over 7 bases. The germline V gene encodes CDR1 SGHTA and CDR2 FQGNSA. The CDR3 runs to 13 residues. Germline trimming cut 4 bases from V and 7 bases from J; bases unmatched to any gene: 6. The CDR3 region has the DNA TGTGCCAGCAGCTCGCTCGACAGGGATGAAGCTTTCTTT. Residues: CASSSLDRDEAFF.

This chain connects TRBV7-8 to TRBJ1-4, with a possible D match to TRBD1 (6 bases). In germline, CDR1 is SGHVS, CDR2 FQNEAQ. Trimming took off 7 bases at V and 6 bases at J, with 18 bases between the two ends. CDR3 size: 15 residues. The CDR3 spells CASTPTRGGDEKLFF. Written as DNA, the CDR3 is TGTGCCAGCACCCCCACGCGGGGGGGCGATGAAAAACTGTTTTTT.

This chain uses TRBV15 with TRBJ1-5; D may be TRBD1 (5 bases). The germline V gene has CDR1 LNHNV and CDR2 YYDKDF (reference sequence). The CDR3 spans 15 residues. V lost 3 bases, J lost 2 bases, and 11 bases lay in between. CDR3 protein: CATSRGGVGNQPQHF. The DNA of the CDR3 is TGTGCCACCAGCAGGGGGGGGGTAGGCAATCAGCCCCAGCATTTT.

This clone showed up many times. The chain uses TRBV13 and TRBJ1-5; D possibly corresponds to TRBD1 (5 bases). Germline V gene lookup returns CDR1 PRHDT and CDR2 FYEKMQ (reference sequence). This CDR3 contains 13 residues. V lost 6 bases, J lost 6 bases, and 12 bases lay in between. Here the CDR3 reads CASSEEGAQPQHF. The CDR3 DNA sequence: TGTGCCAGCAGTGAAGAAGGGGCTCAGCCCCAGCATTTT.

In this sample, this clone turned up a few times. The rearrangement joins TRBV11-2 to TRBJ2-2, with TRBD1 matching over 9 bases. The J segment lost 6 bases and the V segment lost 5 bases, leaving 7 bases of the junction unmatched. The CDR3 runs 15 residues. Germline-derived CDR1 and CDR2 are SGHAT and FQNNGV. The CDR3 bases are TGTGCCAGCAGCCCCGGACAGGGGAGGGCCGGGGAGCTGTTTTTT. Protein product: CASSPGQGRAGELFF.